The entry below gives a single T cell receptor (beta chain) sequence along with its context. Antigen: not known. The sample comes from a study of cytomegalovirus exposure and HLA in healthy donors. The PCR used 60 Vbeta and 13 Jbeta primers. Assay used: immunoSEQ multiplex PCR; TCRdb lists only in-frame clones, some missing. The sample shows some 140,000 clones, around 75% of them seen only once. This CDR3 is built from 14 residues. Per the germline V gene, CDR1 is MRHNA and CDR2 is SNTAGT. Trimming stripped 8 bases from V and 0 bases from J, with 13 bases between. Study-wide points: There were over 150 TCR beta chains listed as cytomegalovirus-associated. A link between a missense DCLRE1C variant and TCR beta V- and J-gene trimming emerged from a later analysis.

The V gene is TRBV6-4, the J gene TRBJ1-2; D remains ambiguous. The sequence was obtained from a young man in good health and CMV-seropositive. The sequencing input was PBMCs. The CDR3 is CASGPEGTNYGYTF. Here the CDR3 DNA reads TGTGCCAGCGGGCCAGAGGGCACTAACTATGGCTACACCTTC.